This TCR beta chain was observed in a study of cytomegalovirus exposure and HLA in healthy donors. Study outcomes and limitations: Altogether, 150 to 200 TCR beta chains were recorded as cytomegalovirus-associated.

For this clone: Its matching antigen is unknown.

60 Vbeta and 13 Jbeta primers were used in PCR. Sequencing used immunoSEQ multiplex PCR; TCRdb keeps in-frame clones, though not all of them. This repertoire shows over 150,000 clones, about two thirds found once; its top ten account for 3.5% to 5.5%. The sample comprised PBMCs. The sequence came from a woman aged 18 to 35 in good health and CMV-seropositive.

The DNA of the CDR3 is TGCGCCAGCAGCTTGCAGCAGGGGTCAGGCACTGAAGCTTTCTTT. Its protein product is CASSLQQGSGTEAFF. The chain links TRBV5-1 to TRBJ1-1; the D gene is possibly TRBD1 (6 bases). The germline CDR1 and CDR2 sequences are SGHRS and YFSETQ. V gave up 1 base and J gave up 4 bases, with 14 bases separating them. This CDR3 spans 15 amino acids.